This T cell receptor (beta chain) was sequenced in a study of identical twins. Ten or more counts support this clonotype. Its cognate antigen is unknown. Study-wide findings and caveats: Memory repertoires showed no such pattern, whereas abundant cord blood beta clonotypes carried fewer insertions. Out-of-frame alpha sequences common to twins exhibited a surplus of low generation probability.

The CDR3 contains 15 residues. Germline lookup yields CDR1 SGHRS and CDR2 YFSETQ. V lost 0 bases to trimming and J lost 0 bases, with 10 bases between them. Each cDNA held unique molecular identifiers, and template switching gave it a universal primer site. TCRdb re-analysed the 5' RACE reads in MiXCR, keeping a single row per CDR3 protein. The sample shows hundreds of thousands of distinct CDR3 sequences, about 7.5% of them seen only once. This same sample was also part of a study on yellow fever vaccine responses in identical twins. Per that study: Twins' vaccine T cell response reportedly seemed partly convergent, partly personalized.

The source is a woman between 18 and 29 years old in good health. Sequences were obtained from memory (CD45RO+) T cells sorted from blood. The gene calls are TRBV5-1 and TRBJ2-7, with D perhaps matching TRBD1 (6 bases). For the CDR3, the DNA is TGCGCCAGCAGCTTGGTCGGACAGAGCTCCTACGAGCAGTACTTC. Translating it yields CASSLVGQSSYEQYF.